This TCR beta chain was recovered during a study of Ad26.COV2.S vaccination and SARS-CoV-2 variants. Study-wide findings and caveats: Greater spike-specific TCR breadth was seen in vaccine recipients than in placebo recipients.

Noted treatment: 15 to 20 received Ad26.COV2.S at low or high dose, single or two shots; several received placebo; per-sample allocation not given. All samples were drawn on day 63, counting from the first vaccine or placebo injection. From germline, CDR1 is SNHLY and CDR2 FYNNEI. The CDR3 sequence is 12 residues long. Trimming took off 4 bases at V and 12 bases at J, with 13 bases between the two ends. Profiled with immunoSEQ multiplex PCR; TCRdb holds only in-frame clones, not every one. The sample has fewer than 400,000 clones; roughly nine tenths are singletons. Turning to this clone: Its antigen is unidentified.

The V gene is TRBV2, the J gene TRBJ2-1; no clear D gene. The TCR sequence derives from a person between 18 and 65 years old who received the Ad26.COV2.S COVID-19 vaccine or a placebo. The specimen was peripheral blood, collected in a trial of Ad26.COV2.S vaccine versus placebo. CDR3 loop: CASSAPSIGQFF. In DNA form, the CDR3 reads TGTGCCAGCAGTGCCCCTTCTATCGGGCAGTTCTTC.